These T cell receptor beta chains were read from a single sample in a study of CD8 T cells in ankylosing spondylitis. TCRdb redid the calling of the 5' RACE reads with MiXCR, one entry per CDR3 protein. The sample consists of 100,000 to 150,000 distinct CDR3 sequences, roughly 6.6% of them appearing once. Sequenced material: blood, either unsorted or a sorted T cell fraction (not recorded which). Receptors were obtained from a male donor with ankylosing spondylitis or in good health (not recorded which). CDR3s leave out the opening cysteine and the closing phenylalanine or tryptophan.

>14|TRBJ2-2|TRBV5-5
ASSFGREAATGELF
>10|TRBJ1-1|TRBV5-1
ASSFDQAGAF
>10|TRBJ2-7|TRBV7-2
ASGGQAYEQY
>14|TRBJ2-2|TRBV5-6
ASSSFRGTGAGELF
>13|TRBJ2-3|TRBV18
ASSPPASGRDTQY
>13|TRBJ2-3|TRBV9
ASSLGRTSTDTQY
>13|TRBJ2-1|TRBV7-9
ASSLVGALYNEQF
>13|TRBJ2-1|TRBV7-9
ASSSSPSGAREQF
>10|TRBJ1-1|TRBV12-3/TRBV12-4
ASSTALLEAF
>13|TRBJ2-7|TRBV6-7
ASSHETGVSHEQY
>14|TRBJ2-3|TRBV5-1
ASSWLLAASGDTQY
>13|TRBJ2-7|TRBV7-9
ASSFFLAHTYEQY
>12|TRBJ2-3|TRBV11-3
ASSQTSGTDTQY
>12|TRBJ2-2|TRBV19
ASRPSGNTGELF
>13|TRBJ2-1|TRBV19
ASSLSQIAGHEQF
>13|TRBJ1-5|TRBV5-1
ASSPDGQGVQPQH